This TCR beta chain emerged from a study of T cell responses to AZD1222 COVID-19 vaccine. With respect to this clone: Its cognate antigen is unknown.

Study-wide results and caveats: As reported, nearly half of all spike-specific TCRs target variant regions that are unmutated. Recipients of AZD1222 seropositive at baseline numbered only 5 to 7.

Measured with immunoSEQ multiplex PCR; TCRdb has only the in-frame clones, and not every one. The sample carries 90,000 to 150,000 clones, about 88% recorded once. This clonotype originated in an adult in good health. The source material was peripheral blood, sampled on day 0 of AZD1222 vaccination.

The CDR3 DNA follows: TGCGCCAGCGGACCGCTATCCAAGGGAGAGACCCAGTACTTC. Translated, it gives CASGPLSKGETQYF. The chain employs TRBV5-1 and TRBJ2-5; no reliable D call. Germline loops: CDR1 SGHRS, CDR2 YFSETQ. CDR3 length: 14 residues. V was clipped by 7 bases and J by 4 bases, with 17 bases between them.